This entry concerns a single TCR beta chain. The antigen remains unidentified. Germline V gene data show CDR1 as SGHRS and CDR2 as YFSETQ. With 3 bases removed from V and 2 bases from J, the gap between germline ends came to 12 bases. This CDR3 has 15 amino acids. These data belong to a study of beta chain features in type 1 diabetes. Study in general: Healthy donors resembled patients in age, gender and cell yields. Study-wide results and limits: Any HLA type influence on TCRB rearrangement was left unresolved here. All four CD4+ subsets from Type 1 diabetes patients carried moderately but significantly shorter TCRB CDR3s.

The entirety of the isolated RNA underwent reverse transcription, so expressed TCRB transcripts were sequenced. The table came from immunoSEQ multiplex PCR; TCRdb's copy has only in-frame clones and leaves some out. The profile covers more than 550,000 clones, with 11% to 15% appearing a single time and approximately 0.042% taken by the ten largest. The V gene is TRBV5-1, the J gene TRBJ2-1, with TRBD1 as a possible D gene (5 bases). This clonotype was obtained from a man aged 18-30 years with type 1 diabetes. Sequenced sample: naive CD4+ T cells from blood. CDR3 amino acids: CASSSADSPYNEQFF. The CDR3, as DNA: TGCGCCAGCAGCTCCGCAGACAGCCCCTACAATGAGCAGTTCTTC.